This is a list of T cell receptor beta chains from one sample in a study of OX40 agonist ivuxolimab in advanced cancers. The repertoire was sequenced with immunoSEQ multiplex PCR; TCRdb's copy has only in-frame clones and lacks some. The table has 26,000 or so clones, around 86% seen once. Sequencing used CD4+ or CD8+ T cells sorted from blood, obtained in a trial of the OX40 agonist ivuxolimab. These receptor sequences come from an adult with an advanced solid tumor such as melanoma, head and neck, liver or kidney cancer. Both conserved end residues are part of each CDR3. The order of the fields is D gene, clone size, CDR3 length, J gene, V gene, CDR3 DNA, CDR3 protein. The D gene is left open where the match is weak. Clone sizes are given selectively: once, few, many, or a class where the clone is expanded.

D gene: TRBD2; clone size: few; CDR3 length: 16; J gene: TRBJ2-2; V gene: TRBV9; CDR3 DNA: TGTGCCAGCAGCGTAGGAGGGACTAGCGCAACCGGGGAGCTGTTTTTT; CDR3 protein: CASSVGGTSATGELFF
D gene: .; clone size: .; CDR3 length: 13; J gene: TRBJ2-2; V gene: TRBV6-5; CDR3 DNA: TGTGCCAGCAGTACTACCCTAACCGGGGAGCTGTTTTTT; CDR3 protein: CASSTTLTGELFF
D gene: TRBD2; clone size: once; CDR3 length: 15; J gene: TRBJ2-3; V gene: TRBV6-1; CDR3 DNA: TGTGCCAGCAGTGAAGGTCCAGCGGGAGCGGATACGCAGTATTTT; CDR3 protein: CASSEGPAGADTQYF
D gene: .; clone size: .; CDR3 length: 14; J gene: TRBJ2-7; V gene: TRBV7-9; CDR3 DNA: TGTGCCAGCAGCTTAGTTGCCGCATCCTACGAGCAGTACTTC; CDR3 protein: CASSLVAASYEQYF
D gene: .; clone size: .; CDR3 length: 16; J gene: TRBJ1-6; V gene: TRBV2; CDR3 DNA: TGTGCCAGCAGTGAACTAGGCAGCTCCTATAATTCACCCCTCCACTTT; CDR3 protein: CASSELGSSYNSPLHF
D gene: TRBD2; clone size: .; CDR3 length: 17; J gene: TRBJ2-3; V gene: TRBV4-1; CDR3 DNA: TGCGCCAGCAGCCAAATTCTGCGGGAGGGCCTGGCAGATACGCAGTATTTT; CDR3 protein: CASSQILREGLADTQYF
D gene: TRBD2; clone size: .; CDR3 length: 15; J gene: TRBJ2-1; V gene: TRBV9; CDR3 DNA: TGTGCCAGCAGCGCTAGCGGGAGGGCGTACAATGAGCAGTTCTTC; CDR3 protein: CASSASGRAYNEQFF
D gene: TRBD1; clone size: .; CDR3 length: 15; J gene: TRBJ2-7; V gene: TRBV6-5; CDR3 DNA: TGTGCCAGCAGCCCCTTGGGACAGGGGAATTACGAGCAGTACTTC; CDR3 protein: CASSPLGQGNYEQYF
D gene: TRBD1; clone size: .; CDR3 length: 15; J gene: TRBJ2-7; V gene: TRBV4-1; CDR3 DNA: TGCGCCAGCAGCCAACAAGGGACAGGGACCTACGAGCAGTACTTC; CDR3 protein: CASSQQGTGTYEQYF
D gene: TRBD2; clone size: .; CDR3 length: 15; J gene: TRBJ2-2; V gene: TRBV7-8; CDR3 DNA: TGTGCCAGCAGCTTTGGAGCGGGAGAGACCGGGGAGCTGTTTTTT; CDR3 protein: CASSFGAGETGELFF
D gene: .; clone size: .; CDR3 length: 15; J gene: TRBJ2-1; V gene: TRBV7-6; CDR3 DNA: TGTGCCAGCAGCCCCGGAGTGGGAGGGGGCAATGAGCAGTTCTTC; CDR3 protein: CASSPGVGGGNEQFF
D gene: .; clone size: .; CDR3 length: 13; J gene: TRBJ2-7; V gene: TRBV7-2; CDR3 DNA: TGTGCCAGCAGCTTGGGCAGGGCTTACGAGCAGTACTTC; CDR3 protein: CASSLGRAYEQYF
D gene: TRBD2; clone size: .; CDR3 length: 16; J gene: TRBJ2-3; V gene: TRBV7-9; CDR3 DNA: TGTGCCAGCAGCTTAGCGGGAGGGCCCGACACAGATACGCAGTATTTT; CDR3 protein: CASSLAGGPDTDTQYF
D gene: .; clone size: .; CDR3 length: 13; J gene: TRBJ1-2; V gene: TRBV6-5; CDR3 DNA: TGTGCCAGCAGTTACTCAGGTGCAGGTGGCTACACCTTC; CDR3 protein: CASSYSGAGGYTF
D gene: .; clone size: .; CDR3 length: 14; J gene: TRBJ1-1; V gene: TRBV28; CDR3 DNA: TGTGCCAGCAGTTTGGTAGGGCTTAGCACTGAAGCTTTCTTT; CDR3 protein: CASSLVGLSTEAFF
D gene: .; clone size: .; CDR3 length: 13; J gene: TRBJ2-3; V gene: TRBV7-9; CDR3 DNA: TGTGCCAGCAGCTTGGTCTCAATGGATACGCAGTATTTT; CDR3 protein: CASSLVSMDTQYF
D gene: TRBD1; clone size: .; CDR3 length: 16; J gene: TRBJ2-3; V gene: TRBV2; CDR3 DNA: TGTGCCAGCAGTTTAGAGGGACAGACCTCCTGGGATACGCAGTATTTT; CDR3 protein: CASSLEGQTSWDTQYF
D gene: .; clone size: .; CDR3 length: 13; J gene: TRBJ2-7; V gene: TRBV9; CDR3 DNA: TGTGCCAGCAGCGTAGGGCCCGACAGGGAGCAGTACTTC; CDR3 protein: CASSVGPDREQYF